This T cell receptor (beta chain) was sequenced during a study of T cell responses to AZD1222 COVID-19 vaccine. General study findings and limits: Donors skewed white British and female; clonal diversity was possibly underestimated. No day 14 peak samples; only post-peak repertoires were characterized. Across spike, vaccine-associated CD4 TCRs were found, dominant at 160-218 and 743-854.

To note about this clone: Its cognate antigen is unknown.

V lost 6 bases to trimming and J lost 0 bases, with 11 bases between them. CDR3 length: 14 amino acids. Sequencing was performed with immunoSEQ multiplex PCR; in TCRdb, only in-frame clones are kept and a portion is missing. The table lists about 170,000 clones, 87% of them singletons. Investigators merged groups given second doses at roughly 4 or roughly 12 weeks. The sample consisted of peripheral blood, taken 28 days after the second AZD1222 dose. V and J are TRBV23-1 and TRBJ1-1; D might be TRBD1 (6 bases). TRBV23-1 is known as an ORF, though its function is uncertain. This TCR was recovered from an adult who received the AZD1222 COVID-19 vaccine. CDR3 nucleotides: TGCGCCAGCAGCCCGAGGGGGTTGAACACTGAAGCTTTCTTT. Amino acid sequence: CASSPRGLNTEAFF.